The present T cell receptor (beta chain) was sequenced within a study of shared clonotypes between healthy human individuals. Germline CDR1 SGHRS, CDR2 YFSETQ. V was clipped by 1 base and J by 6 bases, with 8 bases between them. The CDR3 is made up of 13 amino acids. As processed by the authors: Filtering differed for immunoSEQ, which gave only junction sequences without quality scores. The method was immunoSEQ multiplex PCR; TCRdb's version includes in-frame clones alone and lacks a portion of them. The V and J calls and clone size are taken from that table; D and trimming were inferred from the DNA. The profile shows 2 million to 2.5 million clones, over 85% of them singletons.

The sequenced material came from naive CD4+ T cells from PBMCs. Subset reported: CD45RA+ positively selected. The gene calls are TRBV5-1 and TRBJ1-5; D remains ambiguous. The clonotype comes from a man younger than 35 in good health. Some clones in this sample may be carry-over from other donors' samples. CDR3 sequence: CASSLMIGQPQHF. The DNA of the CDR3 is TGCGCCAGCAGCTTGATGATAGGTCAGCCCCAGCATTTT.